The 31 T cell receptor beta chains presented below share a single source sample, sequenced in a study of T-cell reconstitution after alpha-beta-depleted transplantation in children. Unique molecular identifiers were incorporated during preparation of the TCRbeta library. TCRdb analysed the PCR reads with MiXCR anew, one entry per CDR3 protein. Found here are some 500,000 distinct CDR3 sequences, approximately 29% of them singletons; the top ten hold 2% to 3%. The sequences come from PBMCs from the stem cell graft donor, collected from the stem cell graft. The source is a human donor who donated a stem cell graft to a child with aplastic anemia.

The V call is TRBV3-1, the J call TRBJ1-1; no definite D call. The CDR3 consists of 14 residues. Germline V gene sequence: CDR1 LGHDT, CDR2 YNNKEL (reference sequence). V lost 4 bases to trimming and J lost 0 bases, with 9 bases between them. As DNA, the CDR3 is TGTGCCAGCAGCCCCCAGGTACTGAACACTGAAGCTTTCTTT. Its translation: CASSPQVLNTEAFF.

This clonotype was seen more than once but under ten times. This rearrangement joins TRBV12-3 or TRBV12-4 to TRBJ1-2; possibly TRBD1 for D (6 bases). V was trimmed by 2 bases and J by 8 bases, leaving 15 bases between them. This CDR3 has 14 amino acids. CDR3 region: CASSLSAGERGYTF. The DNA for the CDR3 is TGTGCCAGCAGTTTATCGGCAGGGGAACGAGGCTACACCTTC.

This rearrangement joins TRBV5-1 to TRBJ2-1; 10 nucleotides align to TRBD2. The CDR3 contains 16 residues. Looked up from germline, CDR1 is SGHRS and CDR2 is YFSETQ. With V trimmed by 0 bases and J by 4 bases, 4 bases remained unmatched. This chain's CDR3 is CASSLVSSGSYNEQFF. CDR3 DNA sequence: TGCGCCAGCAGCTTGGTATCTAGCGGGAGTTACAATGAGCAGTTCTTC.

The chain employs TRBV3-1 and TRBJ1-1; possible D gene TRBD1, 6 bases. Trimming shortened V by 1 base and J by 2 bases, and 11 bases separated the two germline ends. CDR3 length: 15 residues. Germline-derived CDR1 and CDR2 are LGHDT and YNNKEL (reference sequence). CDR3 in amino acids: CASSQGIGGNTEAFF. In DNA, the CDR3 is TGTGCCAGCAGCCAAGGAATAGGGGGAAACACTGAAGCTTTCTTT.

Here the CDR3 reads CASSLDIASRTDTQYF. For the CDR3, the DNA is TGCGCCAGCAGCTTAGATATAGCCTCTCGCACAGATACGCAGTATTTT. The rearrangement uses TRBV5-1 and TRBJ2-3; D is ambiguous. The CDR3 length is 16 residues. The ends were cut back, 2 bases at V and 1 base at J, with 14 bases in the middle. The germline V gene has CDR1 SGHRS and CDR2 YFSETQ.

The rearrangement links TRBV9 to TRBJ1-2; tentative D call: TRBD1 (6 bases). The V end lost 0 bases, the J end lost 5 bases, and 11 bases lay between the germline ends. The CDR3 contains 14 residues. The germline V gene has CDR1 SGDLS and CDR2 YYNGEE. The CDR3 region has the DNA TGTGCCAGCAGCGTAGGGACAGTGGAATATGGCTACACCTTC. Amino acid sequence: CASSVGTVEYGYTF.

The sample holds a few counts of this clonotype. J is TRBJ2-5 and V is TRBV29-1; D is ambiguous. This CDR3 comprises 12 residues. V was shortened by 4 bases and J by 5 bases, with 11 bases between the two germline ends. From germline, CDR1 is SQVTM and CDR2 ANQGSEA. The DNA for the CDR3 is TGCAGCGTTGTTAGTGTGGATGAGACCCAGTACTTC. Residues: CSVVSVDETQYF.

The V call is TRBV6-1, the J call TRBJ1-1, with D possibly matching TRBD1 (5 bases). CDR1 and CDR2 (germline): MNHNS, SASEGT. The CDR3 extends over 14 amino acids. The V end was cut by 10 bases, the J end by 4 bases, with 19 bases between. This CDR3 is CATTTQGGFTEAFF. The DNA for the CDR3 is TGTGCCACTACTACCCAGGGAGGGTTCACTGAAGCTTTCTTT.

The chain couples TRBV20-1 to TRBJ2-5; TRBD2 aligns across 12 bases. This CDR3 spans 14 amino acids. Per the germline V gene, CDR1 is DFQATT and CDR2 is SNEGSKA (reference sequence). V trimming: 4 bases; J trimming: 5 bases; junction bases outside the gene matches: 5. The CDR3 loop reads CSATSGRATETQYF. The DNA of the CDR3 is TGCAGTGCTACTAGCGGGAGGGCCACCGAGACCCAGTACTTC.

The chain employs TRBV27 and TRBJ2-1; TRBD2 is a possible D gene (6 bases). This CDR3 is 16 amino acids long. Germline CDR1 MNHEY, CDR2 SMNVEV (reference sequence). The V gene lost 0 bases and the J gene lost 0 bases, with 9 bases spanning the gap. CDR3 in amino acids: CASSLSGGPSYNEQFF. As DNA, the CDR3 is TGTGCCAGCAGTTTATCCGGGGGTCCCTCCTACAATGAGCAGTTCTTC.

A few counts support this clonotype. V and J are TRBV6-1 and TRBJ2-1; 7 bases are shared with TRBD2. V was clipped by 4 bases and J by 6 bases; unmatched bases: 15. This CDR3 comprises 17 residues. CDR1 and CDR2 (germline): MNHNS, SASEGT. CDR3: CASSGNETGGPINEQFF. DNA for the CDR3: TGTGCCAGCAGTGGAAATGAAACGGGAGGCCCCATCAATGAGCAGTTCTTC.

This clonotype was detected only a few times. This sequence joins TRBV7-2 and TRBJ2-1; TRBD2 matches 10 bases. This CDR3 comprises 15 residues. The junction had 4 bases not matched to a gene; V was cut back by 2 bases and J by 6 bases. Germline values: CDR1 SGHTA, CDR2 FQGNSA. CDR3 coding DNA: TGTGCCAGCAGCTTATCCGGGACTAGCGTCAATGAGCAGTTCTTC. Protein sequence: CASSLSGTSVNEQFF.

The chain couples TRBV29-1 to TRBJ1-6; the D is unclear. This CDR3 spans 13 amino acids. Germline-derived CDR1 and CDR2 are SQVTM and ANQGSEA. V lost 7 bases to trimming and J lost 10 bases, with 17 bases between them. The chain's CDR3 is CSESTMAESPLHF. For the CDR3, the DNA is TGCAGCGAAAGTACTATGGCGGAGTCACCCCTCCACTTT.

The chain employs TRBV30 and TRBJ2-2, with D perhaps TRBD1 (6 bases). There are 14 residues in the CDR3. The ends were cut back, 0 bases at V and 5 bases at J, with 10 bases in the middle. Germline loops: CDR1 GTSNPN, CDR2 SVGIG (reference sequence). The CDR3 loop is CAWSVQGRTGELFF. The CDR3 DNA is TGTGCCTGGAGTGTACAGGGTCGAACCGGGGAGCTGTTTTTT.

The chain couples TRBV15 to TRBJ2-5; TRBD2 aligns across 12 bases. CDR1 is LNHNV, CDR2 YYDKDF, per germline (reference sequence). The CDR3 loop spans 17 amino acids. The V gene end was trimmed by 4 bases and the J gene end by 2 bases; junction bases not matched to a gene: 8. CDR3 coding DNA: TGTGCCACCAGCATCCGACTAGCGGGAGCATCTCAAGAGACCCAGTACTTC. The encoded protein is CATSIRLAGASQETQYF.

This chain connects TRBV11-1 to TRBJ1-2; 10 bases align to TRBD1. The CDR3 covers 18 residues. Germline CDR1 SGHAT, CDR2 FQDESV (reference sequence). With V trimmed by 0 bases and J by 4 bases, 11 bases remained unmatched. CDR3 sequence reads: CASSLARGQGTGGYGYTF. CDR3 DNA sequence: TGTGCCAGCAGCTTAGCCAGGGGACAGGGGACCGGCGGCTATGGCTACACCTTC.

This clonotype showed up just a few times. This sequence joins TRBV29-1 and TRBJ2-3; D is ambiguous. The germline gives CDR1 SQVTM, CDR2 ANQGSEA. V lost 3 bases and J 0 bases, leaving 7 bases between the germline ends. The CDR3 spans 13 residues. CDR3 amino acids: CSVDDLSTDTQYF. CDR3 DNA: TGCAGCGTTGATGACTTGAGCACAGATACGCAGTATTTT.

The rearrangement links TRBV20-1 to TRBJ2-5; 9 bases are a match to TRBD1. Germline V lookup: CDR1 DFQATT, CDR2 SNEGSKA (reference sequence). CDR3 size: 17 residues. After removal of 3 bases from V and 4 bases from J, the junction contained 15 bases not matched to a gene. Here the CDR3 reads CSARANPGQGSVETQYF. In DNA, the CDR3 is TGCAGTGCTAGGGCTAATCCGGGACAGGGTTCTGTAGAGACCCAGTACTTC.

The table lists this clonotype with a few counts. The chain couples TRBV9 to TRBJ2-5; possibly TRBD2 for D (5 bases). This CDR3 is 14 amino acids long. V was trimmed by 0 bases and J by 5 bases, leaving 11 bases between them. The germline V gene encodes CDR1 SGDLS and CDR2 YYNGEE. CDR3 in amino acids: CASSVDGSRETQYF. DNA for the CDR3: TGTGCCAGCAGCGTAGATGGGAGCCGGGAGACCCAGTACTTC. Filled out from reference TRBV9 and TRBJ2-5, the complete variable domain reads DSGVTQTPKHLITATGQRVTLRCSPRSGDLSVYWYQQSLDQGLQFLIQYYNGEERAKGNILERFSAQQFPDLHSELNLSSLELGDSALYFCASSVDGSRETQYFGPGTRLLVL.

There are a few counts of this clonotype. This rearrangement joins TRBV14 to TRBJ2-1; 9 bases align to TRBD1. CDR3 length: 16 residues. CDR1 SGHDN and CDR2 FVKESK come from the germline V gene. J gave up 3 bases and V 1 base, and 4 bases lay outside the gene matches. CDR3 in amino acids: CASSQGSTGGYNEQFF. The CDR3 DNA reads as TGTGCCAGCAGCCAAGGTTCGACAGGGGGCTACAATGAGCAGTTCTTC.

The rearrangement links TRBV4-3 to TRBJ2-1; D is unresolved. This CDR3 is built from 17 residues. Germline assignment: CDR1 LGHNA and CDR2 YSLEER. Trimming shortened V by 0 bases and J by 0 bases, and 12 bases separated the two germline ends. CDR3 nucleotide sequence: TGCGCCAGCAGCCAAGATTATGGGCGGAGCTCCTACAATGAGCAGTTCTTC. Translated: CASSQDYGRSSYNEQFF.

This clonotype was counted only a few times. CDR3 nucleotides: TGCGCCAGCAGCTTGGCCCTCGAGGCCTCCTACGAGCAGTACTTC. Encoded protein: CASSLALEASYEQYF. The chain combines TRBV5-1 with TRBJ2-7; D remains unclear. Trimming pared 0 bases from V and 0 bases from J, leaving 10 bases between. The CDR3 totals 15 residues. Germline V gene sequence: CDR1 SGHRS, CDR2 YFSETQ. The whole variable domain, remainder taken from reference TRBV5-1 and TRBJ2-7, is KAGVTQTPRYLIKTRGQQVTLSCSPISGHRSVSWYQQTPGQGLQFLFEYFSETQRNKGNFPGRFSGRQFSNSRSEMNVSTLELGDSALYLCASSLALEASYEQYFGPGTRLTVT.

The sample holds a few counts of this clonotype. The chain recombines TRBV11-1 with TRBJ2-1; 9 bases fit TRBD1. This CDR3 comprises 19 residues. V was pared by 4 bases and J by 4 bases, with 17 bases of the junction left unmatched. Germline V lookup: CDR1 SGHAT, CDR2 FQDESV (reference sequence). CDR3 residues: CASSWGQGPSGWGYNEQFF. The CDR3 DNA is TGTGCCAGCAGCTGGGGACAGGGCCCTAGCGGCTGGGGGTACAATGAGCAGTTCTTC.

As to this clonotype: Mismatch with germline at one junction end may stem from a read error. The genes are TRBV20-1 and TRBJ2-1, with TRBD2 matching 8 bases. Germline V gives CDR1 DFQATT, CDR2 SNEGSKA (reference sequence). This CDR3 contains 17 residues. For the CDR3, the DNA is TGCAGTGCTAGAAGTGCGGGAGGCCCCTCAGTTTACAATGAGCAGCTCTTC. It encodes CSARSAGGPSVYNEQLF.

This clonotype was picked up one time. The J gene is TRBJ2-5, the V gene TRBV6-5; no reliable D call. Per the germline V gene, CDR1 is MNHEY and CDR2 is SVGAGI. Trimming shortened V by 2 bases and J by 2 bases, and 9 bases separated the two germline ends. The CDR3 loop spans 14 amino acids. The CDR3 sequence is CASSYMSVQETQYF. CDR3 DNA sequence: TGTGCCAGCAGTTACATGTCAGTTCAAGAGACCCAGTACTTC.

DNA of the CDR3: TGTGCCAGCAGACCGACAGCTAACACTGAAGCTTTCTTT. It translates to CASRPTANTEAFF. The chain employs TRBV7-9 and TRBJ1-1; possible D gene TRBD1, 5 bases. The germline V gene has CDR1 SEHNR and CDR2 FQNEAQ (reference sequence). The CDR3 loop spans 13 amino acids. Trimming took 6 bases from V and 2 from J, leaving 10 bases between them.

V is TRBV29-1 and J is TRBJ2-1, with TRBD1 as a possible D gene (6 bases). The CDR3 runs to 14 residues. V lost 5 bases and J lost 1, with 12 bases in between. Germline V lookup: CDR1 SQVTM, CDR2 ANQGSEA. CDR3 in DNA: TGCAGCGTTAAGTTTACAGGGTCCTACAATGAGCAGTTCTTC. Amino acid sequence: CSVKFTGSYNEQFF.

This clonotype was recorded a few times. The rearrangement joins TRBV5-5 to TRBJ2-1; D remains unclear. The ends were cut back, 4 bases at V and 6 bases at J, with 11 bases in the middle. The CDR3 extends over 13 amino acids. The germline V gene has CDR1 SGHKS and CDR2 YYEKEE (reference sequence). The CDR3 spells CASSLIPPNEQFF. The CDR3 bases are TGTGCCAGCAGCCTGATACCACCCAATGAGCAGTTCTTC.

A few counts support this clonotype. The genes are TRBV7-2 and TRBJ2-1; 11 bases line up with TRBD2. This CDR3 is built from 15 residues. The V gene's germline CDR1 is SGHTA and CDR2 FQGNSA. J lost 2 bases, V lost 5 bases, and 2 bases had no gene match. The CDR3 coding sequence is TGTGCCAGCAGCCAACTAGCGGGAGCCTACAATGAGCAGTTCTTC. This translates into CASSQLAGAYNEQFF. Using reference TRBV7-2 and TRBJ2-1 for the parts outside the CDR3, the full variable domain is GAGVSQSPSNKVTEKGKDVELRCDPISGHTALYWYRQSLGQGLEFLIYFQGNSAPDKSGLPSDRFSAERTGGSVSTLTIQRTQQEDSAVYLCASSQLAGAYNEQFFGPGTRLTVL.

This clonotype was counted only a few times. The CDR3 reads CATSRRDRPYEQYF. The CDR3 nucleotides are TGTGCCACCAGCAGACGGGACAGACCCTACGAGCAGTACTTC. The rearrangement uses TRBV15 and TRBJ2-7; 7 bases align to TRBD1. CDR3 length: 14 amino acids. The germline CDR1 and CDR2 sequences are LNHNV and YYDKDF (reference sequence). J was trimmed by 2 bases and V by 2 bases; bases with no gene match: 3.

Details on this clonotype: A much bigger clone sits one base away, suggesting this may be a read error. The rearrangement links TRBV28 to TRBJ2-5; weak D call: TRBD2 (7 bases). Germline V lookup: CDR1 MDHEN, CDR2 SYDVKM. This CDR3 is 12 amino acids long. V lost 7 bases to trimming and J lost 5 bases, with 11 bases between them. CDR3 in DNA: TGTGCCAGCACCGGGGGGCTGGAGACCCAGTACTTC. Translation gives CASTGGLETQYF.